Presented here are 20 T cell receptor beta chains from one specimen sequenced in a study of regulatory T cells in long-lasting Graves disease. According to the study, TCR beta libraries were built with iRepertoire HTBI primers and CDR3-region Arm-PCR. TCRdb passed the multiplex PCR reads through MiXCR, listing each CDR3 protein once. The sample shows 560,000 or so distinct CDR3 sequences, 15% to 20% of them seen only once. Time point noted: newly diagnosed GD, antithyroid drugs for less than 3 months. From RNA extracted from PBMCs, the TCR library was made. These data also formed part of another study, on T cells in Graves' hyperthyroidism and ophthalmopathy.

The sample was peripheral blood mononuclear cells (PBMCs), taken at new diagnosis, from a patient treated with antithyroid drugs. The origin of the receptors is a man between 18 and 35 years old with Graves disease.

In this sample, this clonotype turned up many times. The J gene is TRBJ2-3, the V gene TRBV27, with 9 positions matching TRBD2. From germline, CDR1 is MNHEY and CDR2 SMNVEV (reference sequence). Trimming cost V 5 bases and J 3 bases; bases outside gene matches: 9. This CDR3 is 16 amino acids long. This CDR3 is CASSPLAGEDTDTQYF. The CDR3 nucleotides read TGTGCCAGCAGTCCCTTAGCGGGAGAGGATACAGATACGCAGTATTTT.

This clonotype was seen more than once but under ten times. The chain couples TRBV4-1 to TRBJ2-1; 9 bases fit TRBD2. J lost 6 bases, V lost 4 bases, and 13 bases had no gene match. The CDR3 is made up of 17 amino acids. Germline CDR1 is MGHRA and CDR2 is YSYEKL. This CDR3 reads CASSRLRLAATINEQFF. Written as DNA, the CDR3 is TGCGCCAGCAGCCGCCTAAGACTAGCGGCTACCATCAATGAGCAGTTCTTC.

This clonotype appeared many times. The rearrangement links TRBV20-1 to TRBJ2-3, with TRBD2 as a possible D gene (6 bases). From germline, CDR1 is DFQATT and CDR2 SNEGSKA (reference sequence). This CDR3 is built from 14 residues. The V gene lost 3 bases and the J gene lost 6 bases, with 16 bases spanning the gap. CDR3: CSARPLAPRDTQYF. The DNA of the CDR3 is TGCAGTGCTAGGCCCCTAGCGCCGCGGGATACGCAGTATTTT.

This clonotype appeared many times. The chain recombines TRBV28 with TRBJ1-2; no definite D call. The CDR3 totals 13 residues. Trimming cost V 5 bases and J 7 bases, with 14 bases left between them. CDR1 is MDHEN, CDR2 SYDVKM, per germline. DNA for the CDR3: TGTGCCAGCAGTCGCGTACTGGTACGTGGCTACACCTTC. Protein sequence: CASSRVLVRGYTF.

Comment on this clonotype: Since a much larger clone is just one base distant, this may be a read error. The chain joins TRBV6-1 to TRBJ2-1; either TRBD1 or TRBD2 may supply D (5 bases each). The CDR3 is made up of 15 amino acids. The germline CDR1 and CDR2 sequences are MNHNS and SASEGT. V lost 4 bases, J lost 10 bases, and 20 bases lay in between. The CDR3 DNA is TGTGCCAGCAGTGTCCCGGGACGCCCTACCTACGAGCAGTTCTTC. This codes for CASSVPGRPTYEQFF.

The chain is built from TRBV10-3 and TRBJ2-6; D is unclear. CDR3 length: 17 residues. The ends were cut back, 2 bases at V and 0 bases at J, with 11 bases in the middle. The germline gives CDR1 ENHRY, CDR2 SYGVKD. In DNA form, the CDR3 reads TGTGCCATCAGTGAGATAACAGTCCTCTCTGGGGCCAACGTCCTGACTTTC. Protein sequence: CAISEITVLSGANVLTF.

This chain joins TRBV20-1 and TRBJ2-7; TRBD2 matches 10 bases. V lost 7 bases and J lost 0; bases outside the gene matches: 24. The germline CDR1 and CDR2 sequences are DFQATT and SNEGSKA (reference sequence). The CDR3 length is 20 residues. The CDR3, as DNA: TGCAGTGTTCTCCGGGGGACAGTCGGACGTAGCGGGAGGAGCTCCTACGAGCAGTACTTC. Its protein product is CSVLRGTVGRSGRSSYEQYF.

This clonotype has a count of ten or more. The gene calls are TRBV15 and TRBJ1-5, with a possible D match to TRBD1 (5 bases). The CDR3 extends over 18 amino acids. V was cut by 0 bases and J by 2 bases, with 17 bases left in between. CDR1 is LNHNV, CDR2 YYDKDF, per germline (reference sequence). In DNA, the CDR3 is TGTGCCACCAGCAGAGATGGGGCGGCCCAGTGGGGCAATCAGCCCCAGCATTTT. This codes for CATSRDGAAQWGNQPQHF.

This clonotype was counted at least ten times. V is TRBV7-8 and J is TRBJ2-4; 7 bases fit TRBD2. Germline trimming cut 6 bases from V and 7 bases from J; bases unmatched to any gene: 12. The CDR3 has 15 amino acids. Germline V gene data show CDR1 as SGHVS and CDR2 as FQNEAQ. The CDR3 bases are TGTGCCAGCAGTCAAAGAAGCGGGATGGATAACATTCAGTACTTC. This sequence encodes CASSQRSGMDNIQYF.

Remarks on this clonotype: Possible read error: a much larger clone is one base away. The chain recombines TRBV7-9 with TRBJ2-5; 7 bases align to TRBD1. The better agreement between TRBJ2-1 and the DNA end casts doubt on the J call. This CDR3 is built from 12 residues. Germline values: CDR1 SEHNR, CDR2 FQNEAQ (reference sequence). The CDR3 protein is CASSSDRETQFF. The CDR3 bases are TGTGCCAGCAGCTCCGACAGGGAGACCCAGTTCTTC.

V is TRBV19 and J is TRBJ1-1, with TRBD1 matching 8 bases. V shed 5 bases and J 0 bases; nucleotides not matched to a gene: 8. This CDR3 has 16 residues. From germline, CDR1 is LNHDA and CDR2 SQIVND (reference sequence). The CDR3 bases are TGTGCCAGTAGTCTCATGCAGGGGGCGATGAACACTGAAGCTTTCTTT. Encoded protein: CASSLMQGAMNTEAFF. Looking up the rest from reference TRBV19 and TRBJ1-1 gives the full variable domain: DGGITQSPKYLFRKEGQNVTLSCEQNLNHDAMYWYRQDPGQGLRLIYYSQIVNDFQKGDIAEGYSVSREKKESFPLTVTSAQKNPTAFYLCASSLMQGAMNTEAFFGQGTRLTVV.

Comments on this clonotype: With a much larger clone just one base away, this may be a read error. The chain links TRBV20-1 to TRBJ2-5, with D possibly being TRBD2 (6 bases). This CDR3 comprises 14 residues. CDR1 is DFQATT and CDR2 is SNEGSKA in the germline V gene (reference sequence). CDR3 residues: CSLRALASQETQYF. DNA for the CDR3: TGCAGCCTAAGAGCCCTAGCGAGCCAAGAGACCCAGTACTTC.

The chain carries TRBV3-1 and TRBJ2-4; D gene ambiguous. The germline V gene encodes CDR1 LGHDT and CDR2 YNNKEL (reference sequence). This CDR3 has 16 residues. Trimming stripped 2 bases from V and 0 bases from J, with 11 bases between. CDR3 nucleotide sequence: TGTGCCAGCAGCCAATTGGATGTCCAAGCCAAAAACATTCAGTACTTC. Translating it yields CASSQLDVQAKNIQYF.

CDR3 in DNA: TGTGCCAGCAGCCAGGTATCGAAGGGCACAGATACGCAGTATTTT. Its translation: CASSQVSKGTDTQYF. The gene calls are TRBV3-1 and TRBJ2-3; no reliable D call. Germline V CDR1 and CDR2: LGHDT, YNNKEL (reference sequence). V was trimmed by 3 bases and J by 1 base, leaving 11 bases between them. CDR3 length: 15 residues.

This rearrangement joins TRBV27 to TRBJ1-1; unclear D gene. The CDR3 totals 15 residues. V shed 2 bases and J shed 0 bases, with 10 bases lying between them. Germline V gives CDR1 MNHEY, CDR2 SMNVEV (reference sequence). CDR3 region: CASSLGERMNTEAFF. CDR3 bases: TGTGCCAGCAGTTTAGGTGAACGGATGAACACTGAAGCTTTCTTT.

This clonotype was observed many times. The chain carries TRBV20-1 and TRBJ1-2, with a weak D call TRBD1 (5 bases). The germline CDR1 and CDR2 sequences are DFQATT and SNEGSKA (reference sequence). The CDR3 covers 15 residues. The V and J ends lost 0 bases and 2 bases respectively, with 13 bases between them. The CDR3 bases are TGCAGTGCTAGAGATTACGGGACGTTGAACTATGGCTACACCTTC. Its protein product is CSARDYGTLNYGYTF.

This clonotype was seen ten or more times. The chain recombines TRBV28 with TRBJ2-1, with 8 bases lining up with TRBD2. The CDR3 contains 13 residues. CDR1 and CDR2 (germline): MDHEN, SYDVKM. V lost 10 bases to trimming and J lost 8 bases; unmatched junction nucleotides: 10. This chain's CDR3 is CATLWPGGDEQFF. DNA for the CDR3: TGTGCCACCCTTTGGCCGGGGGGGGATGAGCAGTTCTTC.

About this clonotype itself: A junction boundary mismatches the germline segment, possibly from a read error. V is TRBV29-1 and J is TRBJ1-1; D may be TRBD1 (6 bases). Germline CDR1 is SQVTM and CDR2 is ANQGSEA. This CDR3 has 12 amino acids. DNA for the CDR3: TGCAGCGTTTGGGGGGGCCCAACTGAAGCTTCCTTT. This codes for CSVWGGPTEASF.

The chain joins TRBV2 to TRBJ1-1; a possible D gene is TRBD1 (6 bases). Germline CDR1 reads SNHLY; CDR2 reads FYNNEI. V lost 7 bases and J lost 4, with 19 bases in between. The CDR3 has 15 amino acids. DNA for the CDR3: TGTGCCAGCACCCAAGAGGGGGGTTCTGGCACTGAAGCTTTCTTT. It codes for CASTQEGGSGTEAFF.

Only a few counts were recorded for this clonotype. DNA of the CDR3: TGTGCCAGCAGCCAAGGAGGCTCGGAGCATAGCAATCAGCCCCAGCATTTT. Its protein is CASSQGGSEHSNQPQHF. The chain uses TRBV4-2 and TRBJ1-5, with D unclear. Looked up from germline, CDR1 is LGHNA and CDR2 is YNFKEQ. V gave up 1 base and J gave up 0 bases, with 13 bases separating them. The CDR3 totals 17 residues.